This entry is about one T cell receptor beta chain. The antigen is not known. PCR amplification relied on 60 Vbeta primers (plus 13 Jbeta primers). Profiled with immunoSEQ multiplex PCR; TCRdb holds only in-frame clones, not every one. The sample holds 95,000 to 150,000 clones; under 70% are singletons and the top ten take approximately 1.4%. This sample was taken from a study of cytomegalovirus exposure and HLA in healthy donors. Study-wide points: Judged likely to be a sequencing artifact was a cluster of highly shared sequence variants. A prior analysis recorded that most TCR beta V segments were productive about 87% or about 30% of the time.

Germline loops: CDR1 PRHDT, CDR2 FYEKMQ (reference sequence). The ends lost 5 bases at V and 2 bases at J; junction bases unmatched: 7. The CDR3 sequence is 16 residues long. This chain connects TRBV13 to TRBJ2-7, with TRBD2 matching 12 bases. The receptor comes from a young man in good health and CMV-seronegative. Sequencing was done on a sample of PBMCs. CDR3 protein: CASSRMTSGGAYEQYF. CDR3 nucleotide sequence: TGTGCCAGCAGCCGAATGACTAGCGGGGGAGCCTACGAGCAGTACTTC.